Listed below are T cell receptor beta chains from one sample, sequenced in a study of cytomegalovirus exposure and HLA in healthy donors. Assay used: immunoSEQ multiplex PCR; TCRdb lists only in-frame clones, some missing. The sample records 150,000 to 200,000 clones, roughly four fifths being singletons. Sequenced sample: PBMCs. All receptors come from a female donor in good health and CMV-seronegative. The CDR3 runs from the conserved cysteine through the conserved F or W. Rows may omit the clone size; those that give it use once, few, many or a size class.

TRBV5-5 few CASSFDWNTEAFF
TRBV18 NA CASSPLAGAQETQYF
TRBV19 once CASSPRRTDTQYF
TRBV9 NA CASSVGTSGQHEQFF
TRBV29-1 NA CSVGSSYEQYF
TRBV18 NA CASSPHRGPNEKLFF
TRBV29-1 NA CSVDRTGMEDTQYF
TRBV7-9 once CASSSTRQGPLNYGYTF
TRBV5-1 few CASSLEGTAYGYTF
TRBV7-2 NA CASSPGRTNTGELFF
TRBV30 NA CAWSLSSGNTIYF
TRBV5-1 NA CASSAEGGAGEKLFF
TRBV10-3 NA CAISEMSGQHGYTF
TRBV18 NA CASSPDRAHTIYF
TRBV25-1 NA CASSELGGENTGELFF
TRBV25-1 NA CASGGLAGEINEQFF
TRBV2 few CASSARQRGEQYF
TRBV6-5 NA CASSYFLGQGGETQYF
TRBV4-2 NA CASSQQTGDSPLHF
TRBV5-1 NA CASSPENTDTQYF
TRBV6-5 NA CASSPADYRTEAFF
TRBV7-9 once CASSPITGGVNTEAFF
TRBV28 NA CASSPGGPLPYGYTF
TRBV7-2 NA CASSRENSDTQYF
TRBV4-1 NA CASSQAPGGVYGYTF
TRBV7-9 NA CASSPANTRDRGFYEQYF
TRBV7-2 NA CASSQGPRDTQYF
TRBV9 NA CASSPRTGYNSPLHF
TRBV7-3 NA CASREQGAETEAFF
TRBV9 once CASSGKTSGIDNEQFF
TRBV7-2 NA CASSLGRETQYF
TRBV6-1 few CASRGATYANYGYTF
TRBV19 NA CASSIGGVGLPWHF
TRBV5-8 NA CASSETGAGELFF
TRBV29-1 NA CSGGQGSSSYEQYF
TRBV21-1 NA CASSSRPLEEPRAFF
TRBV4-2 few CASSYKPETGRNTEAFF
TRBV25-1 few CASSASPGPGGYTF
TRBV6-5 NA CASSPSGGDTDTQYF
TRBV15 NA CATSRGSRGLNTEAFF
TRBV28 NA CASSLQQGNSPLHF
TRBV27 NA CASSRDSGGFYEQYF
TRBV5-6 NA CASSLVSGIHQETQYF
TRBV5-4 few CASSPGAGLGQPQHF
TRBV5-1 NA CASSLTERQGPRDGYTF
TRBV7-9 once CASSRGGGGKNIQYF
TRBV7-9 NA CASSSSRGEKLFF
TRBV7-2 NA CAGGAYNSPPHF
TRBV29-1 NA CSVPSSRGYNEQFF
TRBV6-6 once CASSSPNQPQHF